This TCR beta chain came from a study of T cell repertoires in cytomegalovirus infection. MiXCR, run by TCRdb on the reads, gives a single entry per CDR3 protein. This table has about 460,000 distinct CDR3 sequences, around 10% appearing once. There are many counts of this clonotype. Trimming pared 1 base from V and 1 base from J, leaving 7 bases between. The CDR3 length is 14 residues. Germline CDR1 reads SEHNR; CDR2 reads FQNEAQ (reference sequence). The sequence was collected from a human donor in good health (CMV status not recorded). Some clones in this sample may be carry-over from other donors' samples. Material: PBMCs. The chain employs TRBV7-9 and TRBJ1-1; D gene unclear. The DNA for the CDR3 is TGTGCCAGCAGCTTAGTACAGCCGAACACTGAAGCTTTCTTT. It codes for CASSLVQPNTEAFF. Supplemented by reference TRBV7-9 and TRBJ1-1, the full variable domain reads DTGVSQNPRHKITKRGQNVTFRCDPISEHNRLYWYRQTLGQGPEFLTYFQNEAQLEKSRLLSDRFSAERPKGSFSTLEIQRTEQGDSAMYLCASSLVQPNTEAFFGQGTRLTVV.